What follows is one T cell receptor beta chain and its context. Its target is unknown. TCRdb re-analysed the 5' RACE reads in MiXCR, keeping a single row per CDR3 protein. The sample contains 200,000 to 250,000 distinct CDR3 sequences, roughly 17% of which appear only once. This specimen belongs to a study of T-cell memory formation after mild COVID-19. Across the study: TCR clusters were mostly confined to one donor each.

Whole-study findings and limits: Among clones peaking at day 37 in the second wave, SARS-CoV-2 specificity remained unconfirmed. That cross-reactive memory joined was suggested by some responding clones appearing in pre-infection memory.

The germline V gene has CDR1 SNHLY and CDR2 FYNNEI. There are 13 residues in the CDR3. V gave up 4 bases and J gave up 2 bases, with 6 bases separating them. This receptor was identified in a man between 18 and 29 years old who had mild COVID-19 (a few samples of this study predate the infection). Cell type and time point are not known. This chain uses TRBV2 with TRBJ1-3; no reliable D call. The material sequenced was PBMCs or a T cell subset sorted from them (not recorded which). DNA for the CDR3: TGTGCCAGCAGTGCTGGGGCTGGAAACACCATATATTTT. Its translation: CASSAGAGNTIYF.